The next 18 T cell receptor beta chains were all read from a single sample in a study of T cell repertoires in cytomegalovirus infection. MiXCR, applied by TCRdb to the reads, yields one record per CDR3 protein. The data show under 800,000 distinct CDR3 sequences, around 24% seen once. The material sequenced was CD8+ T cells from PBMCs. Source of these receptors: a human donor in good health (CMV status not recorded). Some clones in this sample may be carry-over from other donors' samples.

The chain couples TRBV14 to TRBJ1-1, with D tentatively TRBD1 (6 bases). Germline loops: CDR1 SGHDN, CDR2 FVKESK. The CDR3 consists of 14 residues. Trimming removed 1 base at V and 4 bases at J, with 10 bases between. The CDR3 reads CASSQVKGGTEAFF. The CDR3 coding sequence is TGTGCCAGCAGCCAAGTAAAGGGGGGCACTGAAGCTTTCTTT.

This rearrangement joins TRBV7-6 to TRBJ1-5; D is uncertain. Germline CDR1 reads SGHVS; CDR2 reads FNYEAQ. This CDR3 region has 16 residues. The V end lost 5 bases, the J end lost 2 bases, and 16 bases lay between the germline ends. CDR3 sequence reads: CASSLNAGYGNQPQHF. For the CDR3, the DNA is TGTGCCAGCAGCCTTAACGCGGGTTACGGCAATCAGCCCCAGCATTTT.

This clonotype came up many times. CDR3 residues: CASSFQQGGTDTQYF. DNA of the CDR3: TGTGCCAGCAGCTTTCAACAGGGGGGAACAGATACGCAGTATTTT. This rearrangement joins TRBV7-8 to TRBJ2-3; 8 nucleotides line up with TRBD1. V lost 3 bases to trimming and J lost 3 bases; unmatched junction nucleotides: 5. Per germline, CDR1 SGHVS and CDR2 FQNEAQ. The CDR3 is 15 residues long.

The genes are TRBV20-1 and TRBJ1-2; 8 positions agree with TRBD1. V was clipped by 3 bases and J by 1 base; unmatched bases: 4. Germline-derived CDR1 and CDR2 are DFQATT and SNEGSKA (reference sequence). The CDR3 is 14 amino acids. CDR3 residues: CSARDRDLNYGYTF. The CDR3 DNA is TGCAGTGCTAGGGACAGGGACCTTAACTATGGCTACACCTTC.

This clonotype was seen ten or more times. The CDR3 DNA sequence: TGTGCCAGCAGCTTTTTAACCGGTTATGGCTACACCTTC. Its protein is CASSFLTGYGYTF. The rearrangement uses TRBV7-2 and TRBJ1-2; D is unresolved. CDR3 length equals 13 residues. Germline assignment: CDR1 SGHTA and CDR2 FQGNSA. The V end lost 3 bases, the J end lost 5 bases, and 10 bases lay between the germline ends.

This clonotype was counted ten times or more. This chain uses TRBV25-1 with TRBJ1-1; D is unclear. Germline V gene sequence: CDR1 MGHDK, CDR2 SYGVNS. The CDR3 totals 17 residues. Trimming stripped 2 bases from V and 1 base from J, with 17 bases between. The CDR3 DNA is TGTGCCAGCAGTGAAATGGTATGGGAGGGTCCGAACACTGAAGCTTTCTTT. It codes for CASSEMVWEGPNTEAFF. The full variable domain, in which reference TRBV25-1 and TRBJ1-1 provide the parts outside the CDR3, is EADIYQTPRYLVIGTGKKITLECSQTMGHDKMYWYQQDPGMELHLIHYSYGVNSTEKGDLSSESTVSRIRTEHFPLTLESARPSHTSQYLCASSEMVWEGPNTEAFFGQGTRLTVV.

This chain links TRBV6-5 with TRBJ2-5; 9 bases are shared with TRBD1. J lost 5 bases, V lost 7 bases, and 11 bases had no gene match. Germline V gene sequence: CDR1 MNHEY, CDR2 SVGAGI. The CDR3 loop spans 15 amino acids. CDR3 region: CASIGNRGLRETQYF. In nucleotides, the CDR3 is TGTGCCAGCATCGGTAACAGGGGGCTAAGGGAGACCCAGTACTTC.

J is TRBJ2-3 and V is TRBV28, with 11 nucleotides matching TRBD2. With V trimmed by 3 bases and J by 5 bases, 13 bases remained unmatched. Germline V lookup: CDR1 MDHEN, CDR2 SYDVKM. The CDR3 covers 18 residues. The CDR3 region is CASSFNPTSGMTIDTQYF. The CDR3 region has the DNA TGTGCCAGCAGTTTTAATCCGACTAGCGGGATGACCATAGATACGCAGTATTTT.

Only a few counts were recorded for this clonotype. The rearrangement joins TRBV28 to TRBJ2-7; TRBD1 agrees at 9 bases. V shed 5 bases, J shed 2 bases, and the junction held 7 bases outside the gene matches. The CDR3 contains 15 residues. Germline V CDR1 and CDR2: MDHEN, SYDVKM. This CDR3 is CASSLIGTGTYEQYV. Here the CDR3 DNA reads TGTGCCAGCAGTCTTATCGGGACAGGGACCTACGAGCAGTACGTC.

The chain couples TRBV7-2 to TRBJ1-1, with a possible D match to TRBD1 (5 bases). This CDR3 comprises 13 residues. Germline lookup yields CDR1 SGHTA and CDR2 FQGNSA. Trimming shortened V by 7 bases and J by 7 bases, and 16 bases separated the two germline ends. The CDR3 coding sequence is TGTGCCAGCATCCGCGGGGACTTCAGTGAAGCTTTCTTT. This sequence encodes CASIRGDFSEAFF.

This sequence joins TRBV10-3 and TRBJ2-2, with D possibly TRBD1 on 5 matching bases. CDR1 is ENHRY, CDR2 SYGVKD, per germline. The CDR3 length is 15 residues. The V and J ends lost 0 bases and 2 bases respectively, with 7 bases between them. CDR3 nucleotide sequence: TGTGCCATCAGTGAGTCGTGGACAAACACCGGGGAGCTGTTTTTT. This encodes CAISESWTNTGELFF.

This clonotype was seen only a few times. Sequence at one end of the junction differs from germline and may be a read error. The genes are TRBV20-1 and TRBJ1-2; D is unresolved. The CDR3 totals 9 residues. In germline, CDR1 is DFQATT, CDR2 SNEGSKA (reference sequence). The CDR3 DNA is TGCAGTGCTGTTACGGGGTATCCCTTC. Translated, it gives CSAVTGYPF.

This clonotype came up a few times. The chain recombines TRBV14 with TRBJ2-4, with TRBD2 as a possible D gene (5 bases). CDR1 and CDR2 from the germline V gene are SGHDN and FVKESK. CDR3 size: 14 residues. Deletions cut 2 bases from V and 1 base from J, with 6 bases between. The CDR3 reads CASSQRGAKNIQYF. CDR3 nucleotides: TGTGCCAGCAGCCAACGAGGGGCCAAAAACATTCAGTACTTC.

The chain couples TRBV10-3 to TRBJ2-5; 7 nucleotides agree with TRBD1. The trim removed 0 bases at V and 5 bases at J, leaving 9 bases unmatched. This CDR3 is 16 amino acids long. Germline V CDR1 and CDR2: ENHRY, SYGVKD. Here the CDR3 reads CAISESGTAIRETQYF. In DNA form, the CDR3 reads TGTGCCATCAGTGAGTCCGGGACAGCCATCCGGGAGACCCAGTACTTC.

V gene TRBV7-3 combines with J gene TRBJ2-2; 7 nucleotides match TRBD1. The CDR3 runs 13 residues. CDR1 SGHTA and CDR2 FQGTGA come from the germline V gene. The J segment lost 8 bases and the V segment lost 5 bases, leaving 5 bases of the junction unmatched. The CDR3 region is CASSPGQEGELFF. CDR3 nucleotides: TGTGCCAGCAGCCCAGGACAGGAAGGGGAGCTGTTTTTT.

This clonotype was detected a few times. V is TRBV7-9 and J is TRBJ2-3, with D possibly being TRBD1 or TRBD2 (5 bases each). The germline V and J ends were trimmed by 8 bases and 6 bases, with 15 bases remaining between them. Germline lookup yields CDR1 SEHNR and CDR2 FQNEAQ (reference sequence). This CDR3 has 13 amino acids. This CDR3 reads CASVIYEGDTQYF. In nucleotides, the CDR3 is TGTGCCAGCGTCATTTACGAGGGGGATACGCAGTATTTT.

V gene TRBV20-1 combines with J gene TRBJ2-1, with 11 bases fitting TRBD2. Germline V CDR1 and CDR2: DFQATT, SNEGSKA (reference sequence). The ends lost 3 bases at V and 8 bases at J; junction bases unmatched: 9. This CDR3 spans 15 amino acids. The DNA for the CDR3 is TGCAGTGCTAGTCCTGTAGCGGGGGGGCCCCATGAGCAGTTCTTC. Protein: CSASPVAGGPHEQFF.

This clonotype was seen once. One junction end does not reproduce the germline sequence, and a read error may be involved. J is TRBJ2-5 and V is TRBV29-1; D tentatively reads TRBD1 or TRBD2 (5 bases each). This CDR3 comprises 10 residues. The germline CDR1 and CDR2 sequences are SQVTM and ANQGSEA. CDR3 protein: CSVADRGVHF. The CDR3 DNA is TGCAGCGTTGCTGACAGAGGGGTCCACTTC.